The rows below give T cell receptor beta chains drawn from one sample of a study of early T cells in non-severe SARS-CoV-2 infection. Using its own MiXCR run on the 5' RACE reads, TCRdb lists one record per CDR3 protein. The sample records some 48,000 distinct CDR3 sequences, about 10% being singletons. The sequencing input was whole blood. The receptor set was obtained from an adult who was a healthcare worker with PCR-confirmed SARS-CoV-2 infection or an uninfected control (not recorded which). The CDR3 runs from the conserved cysteine through the conserved F or W. D genes are given only for firm matches. Not every row has a clone size; where given, it reads once, few, many or a size class.

>TRBV28|-|20|TRBJ2-1|-
TGTGCCAGCAGTTTGTCGTTTTTTCGGGGACGGAAAAGCTCCTACAATGAGCAGTTCTTC
CASSLSFFRGRKSSYNEQFF
>TRBV2|-|16|TRBJ2-5|TRBD1
TGTGCCAGCAGTGAGATAGGGACAGGGGTCCAAGAGACCCAGTACTTC
CASSEIGTGVQETQYF
>TRBV27|large|17|TRBJ2-2|-
TGTGCCAGCAGTTCCCCCGAGGAGGGGATAAACACCGGGGAGCTGTTTTTT
CASSSPEEGINTGELFF
>TRBV20-1|many|15|TRBJ1-1|-
TGCAGTGCTAAAGTAGGCCAAAATATTAACACTGAAGCTTTCTTT
CSAKVGQNINTEAFF
>TRBV27|many|14|TRBJ2-7|TRBD1
TGTGCCAGCAGCTGGACAGGGACACCCTACGAGCAGTACTTC
CASSWTGTPYEQYF
>TRBV27|few|17|TRBJ1-2|TRBD1
TGTGCCAGCAGTCTCTTGAACTCCGGGACAGGGGACTATGGCTACACCTTC
CASSLLNSGTGDYGYTF
>TRBV11-2|many|17|TRBJ1-2|TRBD1
TGTGCCAGCAGCCCCCGGACTTGGGACAGCTCTAACTATGGCTACACCTTC
CASSPRTWDSSNYGYTF
>TRBV3-1|many|16|TRBJ1-1|-
TGTGCCAGCAGCCAAGGGGGCGGTCACATGAACACTGAAGCTTTCTTT
CASSQGGGHMNTEAFF
>TRBV6-5|many|14|TRBJ2-1|-
TGTGCCAGCAGTACCCGGGCCCTGAGGGATGAGCAGTTCTTC
CASSTRALRDEQFF
>TRBV27|few|18|TRBJ1-5|-
TGTGCCAGCAGTCTAACGCAGGGAACCTATTATAGCAATCAGCCCCAGCATTTT
CASSLTQGTYYSNQPQHF
>TRBV27|-|16|TRBJ2-2|-
TGTGCCAGCAGTTTATCCTCTGCGGGCCGCAGCGGGGAGCTGTTTTTT
CASSLSSAGRSGELFF
>TRBV7-2|many|14|TRBJ2-3|TRBD1
TGTGCCAGCAGCTACAGGGGAAGCACAGATACGCAGTATTTT
CASSYRGSTDTQYF
>TRBV12-3/TRBV12-4|many|14|TRBJ1-1|-
TGTGCCAGCAGTTTTCCGGGGGCGGGCACTGAAGCTTTCTTT
CASSFPGAGTEAFF
>TRBV4-1|few|16|TRBJ2-1|-
TGCGCCAGCAGCCAAGATCCACAGGGAGGAAAGGATGAGCAGTTCTTC
CASSQDPQGGKDEQFF
>TRBV29-1|-|12|TRBJ1-1|-
TGCAGCGTTGACGATGGGGGCACTGAAGCTTTCTTT
CSVDDGGTEAFF
>TRBV5-6|many|17|TRBJ2-5|-
TGTGCCAGCAGCCCGACAGGTCGGGGCAAAGTTATAAAGACCCAGTACTTC
CASSPTGRGKVIKTQYF
>TRBV4-1|few|17|TRBJ2-3|-
TGCGCCAGCAGTGAAAGTTCTGGCCCCCGAATTGCAGATACGCAGTATTTT
CASSESSGPRIADTQYF
>TRBV6-2/TRBV6-3|few|18|TRBJ2-2|TRBD2
TGTGCCAGCAGTTACTTGCGGGAGATCGATCTGTACACCGGGGAGCTGTTTTTT
CASSYLREIDLYTGELFF
>TRBV5-1|many|15|TRBJ2-7|TRBD2
TGCGCCAGCAGCTTCAGCGGGAGGTTTCCCTACGAGCAGTACTTC
CASSFSGRFPYEQYF
>TRBV9|few|13|TRBJ1-5|-
TGTGCCAGCAGCCGGGGGGGCAATCAGCCCCAGCATTTT
CASSRGGNQPQHF
>TRBV27|few|14|TRBJ2-7|-
TGTGCCAGCAGTTTACGTCCTGATTCCTACGAGCAGTACTTC
CASSLRPDSYEQYF
>TRBV7-8|many|15|TRBJ2-7|-
TGTGCCAGCAGCTTTGAAAAACTTAGCTCCTACGAGCAGTACTTC
CASSFEKLSSYEQYF
>TRBV11-2|-|14|TRBJ2-7|-
TGTGCCAGCAGCTCGATGGACATACCCTACGAGCAGTACTTC
CASSSMDIPYEQYF